Listed here are 32 T cell receptor beta chains from one sample, sequenced in a study of Graves' ophthalmopathy and Graves' hyperthyroidism. The study amplified TCR beta CDR3 regions using RNA transcripts. The first round was an RT-PCR with HTBI primers, and the second round was a multiplex PCR. One entry per CDR3 protein results from TCRdb running MiXCR on the multiplex PCR reads. In the table there are around 670,000 distinct CDR3 sequences, 40% of which are singletons. Sequenced input: peripheral blood. These receptors originate from an adult man with Graves' ophthalmopathy.

Many counts were recorded for this clonotype. V is TRBV9 and J is TRBJ1-6; D gene unclear. V was clipped by 1 base and J by 7 bases, with 9 bases between them. This CDR3 has 14 residues. CDR1 and CDR2 (germline): SGDLS, YYNGEE. The CDR3 loop reads CASSVSPGNSPLHF. The CDR3 DNA follows: TGTGCCAGCAGCGTATCGCCAGGAAATTCACCCCTCCACTTT.

Regarding this clonotype: A much larger clonotype is one base distant, so this may be a read error. The CDR3 ends on some other residue instead of the conserved phenylalanine or tryptophan, so this is likely a read error. V usage is TRBV7-9 and J usage is TRBJ2-5; no clear D. Per the germline V gene, CDR1 is SEHNR and CDR2 is FQNEAQ (reference sequence). The CDR3 sequence is 10 residues long. V was clipped by 5 bases and J by 6 bases, with 4 bases between them. The CDR3 region is CASSPKTQYS. CDR3 DNA: TGTGCCAGCAGCCCCAAGACCCAGTACTCC.

This clonotype was counted a single time. This may come from a read error, since a much larger clone is one base off. The conserved phenylalanine or tryptophan normally closing the CDR3 is absent here, so this likely arose from a read error. The chain recombines TRBV19 with TRBJ2-7, with D unresolved. With 5 bases removed from V and 3 bases from J, the gap between germline ends came to 8 bases. The germline gives CDR1 LNHDA, CDR2 SQIVND (reference sequence). CDR3 length equals 12 residues. CDR3 loop: CASSDGNYEQYL. DNA of the CDR3: TGTGCCAGTAGTGACGGAAACTACGAGCAGTACCTC.

In regard to this clonotype: Because the CDR3 is missing its conserved closing phenylalanine or tryptophan, this is likely a read error. Because the CDR3's place on the DNA is in doubt, the DNA is left out and the CDR3 is given as listed by TCRdb. V usage is TRBV19 and J usage is TRBJ2-6; TRBD2 was called by the table and not checked on the DNA. The CDR3 is 9 amino acids long, termini counted. Germline-derived CDR1 and CDR2 are LNHDA and SQIVND (reference sequence). The CDR3 region is CASSPWTDD.

The rearrangement links TRBV12-3 or TRBV12-4 to TRBJ1-1; no definite D call. The CDR3 loop spans 14 amino acids. V lost 3 bases to trimming and J lost 1 base, with 9 bases between them. The CDR3 protein is CASSLGNTNTEAFF. The CDR3 nucleotides read TGTGCCAGCAGTTTGGGAAACACGAACACTGAAGCTTTCTTT.

This chain links TRBV25-1 with TRBJ2-6, with a possible D match to TRBD2 (5 bases). CDR1 is MGHDK and CDR2 is SYGVNS in the germline V gene. The V end was cut by 5 bases, the J end by 0 bases, with 11 bases between. The CDR3 is 16 residues long. In nucleotides, the CDR3 is TGTGCCAGCAGTTACGCGGGTGTCTCTGGGGCCAACGTCCTGACTTTC. It codes for CASSYAGVSGANVLTF.

This clonotype occurred many times. This chain uses TRBV3-1 with TRBJ1-2; no clear D. The CDR3 length is 16 residues. The germline CDR1 and CDR2 sequences are LGHDT and YNNKEL (reference sequence). Trimming removed 3 bases from V and 4 bases from J, with 18 bases in between. In DNA form, the CDR3 reads TGTGCCAGCAGCCACCGCAAAGGAGGGTTCCCCTATGGCTACACCTTC. This encodes CASSHRKGGFPYGYTF.

The V gene is TRBV7-9, the J gene TRBJ2-2; 10 bases are shared with TRBD1. V was pared by 1 base and J by 7 bases, with 6 bases of the junction left unmatched. Germline values: CDR1 SEHNR, CDR2 FQNEAQ (reference sequence). The CDR3 sequence is 16 residues long. In DNA, the CDR3 is TGTGCCAGCAGCTTAGGGGACAGGGGTCCGCTCGGGGAGCTGTTTTTT. It codes for CASSLGDRGPLGELFF.

The V call is TRBV30, the J call TRBJ2-7, with 11 nucleotides matching TRBD1. The germline CDR1 and CDR2 sequences are GTSNPN and SVGIG (reference sequence). V shed 5 bases, J shed 5 bases, and the junction held 11 bases outside the gene matches. CDR3 size: 15 residues. The CDR3 DNA reads as TGTGCCTGGTCATCGGGACAGGGGGTGAGAAACGAGCAGTACTTC. Protein sequence: CAWSSGQGVRNEQYF.

This clonotype was seen many times. Compared with germline, one end of the junction differs, possibly owing to a read error. V gene TRBV5-1 combines with J gene TRBJ1-1; D uncertain. CDR1 is SGHRS, CDR2 YFSETQ, per germline. The CDR3 is 13 amino acids. This CDR3 is CASSLGFNTEAFF. In DNA form, the CDR3 reads TGTGCCAGCAGCTTAGGTTTCAACACTGAAGCTTTCTTT.

This clonotype was recorded many times. The V and J genes are TRBV19 and TRBJ1-4; possible D gene TRBD1, 6 bases. V lost 5 bases, J lost 7 bases, and 14 bases lay in between. Germline loops: CDR1 LNHDA, CDR2 SQIVND (reference sequence). The CDR3 consists of 14 residues. As DNA, the CDR3 is TGTGCCAGTAGTCGACAGGACGTAGGTGAAAAACTGTTTTTT. Translating it yields CASSRQDVGEKLFF. The full variable domain, its missing parts supplied by reference TRBV19 and TRBJ1-4, is DGGITQSPKYLFRKEGQNVTLSCEQNLNHDAMYWYRQDPGQGLRLIYYSQIVNDFQKGDIAEGYSVSREKKESFPLTVTSAQKNPTAFYLCASSRQDVGEKLFFGSGTQLSVL.

This clonotype was counted a single time. This chain joins TRBV12-3 or TRBV12-4 and TRBJ1-4; 10 bases line up with TRBD1. With 4 bases clipped from V and 8 bases from J, the junction kept 4 bases outside the gene matches. This CDR3 is built from 14 residues. The DNA for the CDR3 is TGTGCCAGCAGTTGGACAGGGGGTGGGGAAAAACTGTTTTTT. Its translation is CASSWTGGGEKLFF.

For this clonotype: No conserved phenylalanine or tryptophan is present at the end of the CDR3, so a read error is the likely explanation. This chain connects TRBV7-4 to TRBJ1-5, with 8 bases that match TRBD1. The V segment lost 9 bases and the J segment 5 bases; nucleotides outside the gene matches: 9. The V gene's germline CDR1 is SGHVT and CDR2 SQSDAQ. The length of the CDR3 is 14 residues. CDR3 amino acids: CASSIEGQDQPQHL. The CDR3 bases are TGTGCCAGTAGTATCGAGGGACAGGATCAGCCCCAGCATCTT.

This chain joins TRBV7-9 and TRBJ2-7; tentatively, D is TRBD2 (6 bases). CDR1 and CDR2 (germline): SEHNR, FQNEAQ (reference sequence). This CDR3 has 14 residues. The ends were cut back, 5 bases at V and 9 bases at J, with 20 bases in the middle. CDR3 residues: CASSQEARPEGQYF. In DNA form, the CDR3 reads TGTGCCAGCAGCCAAGAGGCCCGGCCGGAGGGGCAGTACTTC.

The chain carries TRBV7-9 and TRBJ1-2; D uncertain. With 4 bases removed from V and 4 bases from J, the gap between germline ends came to 13 bases. Looked up from germline, CDR1 is SEHNR and CDR2 is FQNEAQ (reference sequence). CDR3 size: 14 residues. The CDR3 DNA reads TGTGCCAGCAGCTCCGGCCAGAGCGGCTATGGCTACACCTTC. Translated: CASSSGQSGYGYTF.

This clonotype was seen repeatedly, ten times or more. V is TRBV2 and J is TRBJ1-5; TRBD1 agrees at 11 bases. The CDR3 is 14 amino acids. Germline CDR1 is SNHLY and CDR2 is FYNNEI. Trimming cost V 6 bases and J 6 bases; bases outside gene matches: 4. CDR3 sequence: CASRGDRGSQPQHF. For the CDR3, the DNA is TGTGCCAGCAGAGGGGACAGGGGGAGTCAGCCCCAGCATTTT.

The rearrangement joins TRBV25-1 to TRBJ2-5, with D perhaps matching TRBD1 (5 bases). CDR1 MGHDK and CDR2 SYGVNS come from the germline V gene. The CDR3 covers 14 residues. V was clipped by 5 bases and J by 4 bases, with 14 bases between them. CDR3 nucleotide sequence: TGTGCCAGCAGTTTATTAGGGGTCCCAGAGACCCAGTACTTC. This gives the protein CASSLLGVPETQYF.

This clonotype came up many times. The chain couples TRBV7-9 to TRBJ1-1; a possible D gene is TRBD1 (5 bases). V was shortened by 4 bases and J by 9 bases, with 12 bases between the two germline ends. Germline V lookup: CDR1 SEHNR, CDR2 FQNEAQ (reference sequence). This CDR3 region has 12 residues. The CDR3 protein is CASSYRDGKAFF. DNA for the CDR3: TGTGCCAGCAGCTACCGGGACGGCAAAGCTTTCTTT.

The chain is built from TRBV7-3 and TRBJ2-7, with unresolved D. Trimming took 4 bases from V and 7 from J, leaving 11 bases between them. The CDR3 contains 12 residues. Germline CDR1 is SGHTA and CDR2 is FQGTGA. The CDR3 DNA reads as TGTGCCAGCAGCTATTTTGAAGGGGAGCAGTACTTC. It encodes CASSYFEGEQYF.

The CDR3 here is CASSEAQYGYTF. The CDR3 nucleotides are TGTGCCAGCAGTGAAGCCCAGTATGGCTACACCTTC. This chain joins TRBV2 and TRBJ1-2; D gene unclear. The CDR3 is 12 residues long. Trimming took 0 bases from V and 5 from J, leaving 4 bases between them. The germline V gene has CDR1 SNHLY and CDR2 FYNNEI.

This clonotype was observed many times. The genes are TRBV29-1 and TRBJ1-2; tentatively, D is TRBD1 (6 bases). The length of the CDR3 is 15 residues. Trimming pared 4 bases from V and 5 bases from J, leaving 20 bases between. From germline, CDR1 is SQVTM and CDR2 ANQGSEA. The CDR3 is CSVAPMGAIRYGYTF. The CDR3 DNA follows: TGCAGCGTTGCCCCCATGGGGGCAATACGGTATGGCTACACCTTC.

V usage is TRBV7-9 and J usage is TRBJ1-1; D call uncertain. CDR1 and CDR2 (germline): SEHNR, FQNEAQ (reference sequence). Trimming shortened V by 4 bases and J by 7 bases, and 13 bases separated the two germline ends. This CDR3 has 13 residues. In DNA, the CDR3 is TGTGCCAGCAGCTCTTTTCAGAGGGATGAAGCTTTCTTT. It yields the protein CASSSFQRDEAFF. Full variable domain (rest looked up from reference TRBV7-9 and TRBJ1-1): DTGVSQNPRHKITKRGQNVTFRCDPISEHNRLYWYRQTLGQGPEFLTYFQNEAQLEKSRLLSDRFSAERPKGSFSTLEIQRTEQGDSAMYLCASSSFQRDEAFFGQGTRLTVV.

This chain joins TRBV9 and TRBJ2-7, with TRBD2 matching 8 bases. CDR1 SGDLS and CDR2 YYNGEE come from the germline V gene. Unmatched junction bases numbered 3, after V lost 0 bases and J lost 4 bases. This CDR3 contains 14 residues. The CDR3 spells CASSVDAGGYEQYF. The CDR3 DNA reads as TGTGCCAGCAGCGTAGATGCGGGGGGTTACGAGCAGTACTTC.

This clonotype was recorded a few times. It may be a read error: a sequence one base away is much more abundant. The chain uses TRBV29-1 and TRBJ2-5; D perhaps matches TRBD1 (5 bases). Germline V gene lookup returns CDR1 SQVTM and CDR2 ANQGSEA. The CDR3 has 13 residues. The DNA of the CDR3 is TGCAGCGTTTCCAACCCAGGGAAAGAGGCCCAGTACTTC. As protein: CSVSNPGKEAQYF.

This clonotype occurred a few times. The rearrangement joins TRBV19 to TRBJ1-5, with TRBD1 as a possible D gene (5 bases). The germline CDR1 and CDR2 sequences are LNHDA and SQIVND (reference sequence). With 6 bases removed from V and 0 bases from J, the gap between germline ends came to 21 bases. The CDR3 loop spans 18 amino acids. CDR3 in DNA: TGTGCCAGTAGCATCCCATTCCGGGACCCAACTAGCAATCAGCCCCAGCATTTT. Protein sequence: CASSIPFRDPTSNQPQHF.

This clonotype was observed a handful of times. This chain uses TRBV5-1 with TRBJ2-7; maybe TRBD2 (6 bases). The germline gives CDR1 SGHRS, CDR2 YFSETQ. The CDR3 length is 14 residues. The V gene lost 4 bases and the J gene lost 6 bases, with 17 bases spanning the gap. DNA of the CDR3: TGCGCCAGCAGCGGGGGGTCAGCCGGGAGCGAGCAGTACTTC. This sequence encodes CASSGGSAGSEQYF.

This clonotype was found a few times. This chain links TRBV7-9 with TRBJ2-7, with D possibly matching TRBD1 (6 bases). Germline V lookup: CDR1 SEHNR, CDR2 FQNEAQ (reference sequence). The ends were cut back, 3 bases at V and 4 bases at J, with 13 bases in the middle. The CDR3 consists of 14 residues. CDR3 DNA: TGTGCCAGCAGCTTCCTACAGGGACCGTACGAGCAGTACTTC. Translation: CASSFLQGPYEQYF.

The chain joins TRBV29-1 to TRBJ1-1; D is unclear. The CDR3 has 12 residues. Germline V CDR1 and CDR2: SQVTM, ANQGSEA. The V and J ends lost 6 bases and 7 bases respectively, with 15 bases between them. CDR3 nucleotide sequence: TGCAGCGTCGGATACGGACGGGGTGAAGCTTTCTTT. It yields the protein CSVGYGRGEAFF.

This clonotype was counted a few times. The gene calls are TRBV11-1 and TRBJ2-2, with a possible D match to TRBD1 (6 bases). Trimming took 4 bases from V and 4 from J, leaving 22 bases between them. This CDR3 comprises 18 residues. Germline V lookup: CDR1 SGHAT, CDR2 FQDESV (reference sequence). The CDR3 DNA follows: TGTGCCAGCAGCTCCCCTGGGTTGGTGGGGGACATCACCGGGGAGCTGTTTTTT. It codes for CASSSPGLVGDITGELFF. Variable domain in full (rest from reference TRBV11-1 and TRBJ2-2): EAEVAQSPRYKITEKSQAVAFWCDPISGHATLYWYRQILGQGPELLVQFQDESVVDDSQLPKDRFSAERLKGVDSTLKIQPAELGDSAMYLCASSSPGLVGDITGELFFGEGSRLTVL.

The rearrangement uses TRBV29-1 and TRBJ1-4, with 7 nucleotides matching TRBD1. This CDR3 spans 11 amino acids. V dropped 8 bases and J dropped 8; count of bases not matched to a gene: 5. CDR1 and CDR2 (germline): SQVTM, ANQGSEA. CDR3 sequence reads: CSFYRGEKLFF. Here the CDR3 DNA reads TGCAGCTTTTACAGGGGCGAAAAACTGTTTTTT.

This clonotype was picked up many times. The rearrangement uses TRBV7-9 and TRBJ1-6; D is possibly TRBD1 (6 bases). The CDR3 has 17 amino acids. V lost 3 bases to trimming and J lost 7 bases, with 19 bases between them. The V gene's germline CDR1 is SEHNR and CDR2 FQNEAQ (reference sequence). CDR3 sequence (DNA): TGTGCCAGCAGCTTGGCTCGGTCAGGGGTGGGGAATTCACCCCTCCACTTT. This codes for CASSLARSGVGNSPLHF.

This clonotype was counted a few times. The chain joins TRBV6-1 to TRBJ2-7; D gene uncertain. The CDR3 contains 12 residues. Germline values: CDR1 MNHNS, CDR2 SASEGT. V lost 2 bases and J 7 bases, leaving 9 bases between the germline ends. CDR3: CASSESGIEQYF. CDR3 coding DNA: TGTGCCAGCAGTGAAAGTGGGATAGAGCAGTACTTC.